This TCR beta chain was found in a study of CD8 T cells in ankylosing spondylitis. Study results and caveats: Enrichment of disease-linked clones was reportedly significant in matched ankylosing spondylitis synovial fluid. Clones linked with disease were CD8+ and fairly uncommon in the peripheral blood. Several highly homologous variants made up a TCR beta motif, and this motif appeared characteristic of ankylosing spondylitis blood.

This CDR3 is 14 amino acids long. Germline assignment: CDR1 ENHRY and CDR2 SYGVKD. Trimming pared 3 bases from V and 4 bases from J, leaving 12 bases between. Regarding this clonotype: Antigen: not known.

By quantitative 5'-RACE with molecular barcodes, the TCR beta libraries were made. TCRdb ran MiXCR on the 5' RACE reads and lists one entry per CDR3 protein. The sample holds some 120,000 distinct CDR3 sequences, approximately 13% seen once. The sequence was obtained from a female donor with ankylosing spondylitis or in good health (not recorded which). Sequencing was performed on blood, either unsorted or a sorted T cell fraction (not recorded which). This chain joins TRBV10-3 and TRBJ1-2; the D gene is possibly TRBD1 (5 bases). CDR3: CAISESGASYGYTF. In DNA form, the CDR3 reads TGTGCCATCAGTGAATCCGGGGCTAGCTATGGCTACACCTTC.